This T cell receptor beta chain was sequenced during a study of CD8+CD57+ T cells in acquired aplastic anemia. Across the study: DNA per sorted CD4+ or CD8+ sample ranged roughly 0.17 to 27.4 ug, averaging roughly 3.5 ug. On average, healthy donors gave approximately 9.9 million reads for CD4+ cells.

Genomic DNA served as template for TCR beta VDJ and CDR3 profiling. TCRdb processed the reads anew with MiXCR; each CDR3 protein has one entry. This table has under 200,000 distinct CDR3 sequences, approximately 40% appearing once. This clonotype occurred a few times. The target antigen is unknown. Study results and limitations: The study identified roughly 31 CD8+ CDR3 sequences shared by patients and controls. CD8+ Simpson's diversity in patients was not significantly different from that in controls.

The CDR3 totals 14 residues. Germline-derived CDR1 and CDR2 are LNHNV and YYDKDF (reference sequence). V dropped 5 bases and J dropped 0 bases, with 9 bases sitting between them. Material for sequencing was sorted CD4+, CD8+, or CD8+CD57+ T cells (not recorded which) from PBMCs. The receptor comes from a human donor in good health. This chain connects TRBV15 to TRBJ2-3, with no clear D. The CDR3 loop is CATSAASSTDTQYF. In DNA, the CDR3 is TGTGCCACCAGCGCAGCTTCTAGCACAGATACGCAGTATTTT.